The following is a T cell receptor (beta chain) sequence with its context. What it binds is unknown. Profiled with immunoSEQ multiplex PCR; TCRdb holds only in-frame clones, not every one. The repertoire holds 2 million to 2.5 million clones, with around 90% as singletons. This entry comes from a study of shared clonotypes between healthy human individuals. The V and J ends lost 4 bases and 9 bases respectively, with 11 bases between them. This CDR3 region has 12 residues. Per germline, CDR1 SGHNT and CDR2 YYREEE (reference sequence). General study points: Non-shared clonotypes were found to have lower generation probabilities than the clonotypes that were shared by all four of the sorted-subset donors. Represented diversity, genetic and exposure-history alike, was limited by few donors. Estimated clonotype richness was generally higher in naive than memory subsets.

Material: naive CD4+ T cells from PBMCs. Subset described: CD45RA+ positively selected. The receptor was derived from a man younger than 35 in good health. Some clones in this sample may be carry-over from other donors' samples. The J gene is TRBJ2-1, the V gene TRBV5-4; no reliable D call. CDR3 residues: CASSTAFSEQFF. DNA for the CDR3: TGTGCCAGCAGCACGGCCTTTAGTGAGCAGTTCTTC.